The 3 T cell receptor beta chains listed next were all sequenced from one sample in a study of identical twins. TCRdb re-called the 5' RACE reads through MiXCR, storing one row per CDR3 protein. This sample yields about 810,000 distinct CDR3 sequences, of which about 12% are seen a single time; around 1.5% belongs to the top ten. These records were also assigned to another study, of yellow fever vaccine responses in identical twins.

The sequenced sample was PBMCs. The receptors here all came from a woman aged 18-29 years in good health.

The rearrangement uses TRBV7-9 and TRBJ2-7, with D hard to call. CDR3 length: 16 residues. The germline CDR1 and CDR2 sequences are SEHNR and FQNEAQ (reference sequence). V was clipped by 5 bases and J by 3 bases, with 20 bases between them. The CDR3 nucleotides read TGTGCCAGCAGCCCCAATAGCACCCAGCCCAGCTACGAGCAGTACTTC. The encoded protein is CASSPNSTQPSYEQYF.

This clonotype has just a few counts. V is TRBV2 and J is TRBJ2-5; D is possibly TRBD1 (8 bases). The CDR3 is 15 residues long. Germline V gives CDR1 SNHLY, CDR2 FYNNEI. V lost 6 bases, J lost 4 bases, and 18 bases lay in between. The CDR3 nucleotides are TGTGCCAGCAGAAGAGACAGGGGAGGGGGAGAGACCCAGTACTTC. It encodes CASRRDRGGGETQYF.

The rearrangement joins TRBV29-1 to TRBJ2-7; 7 bases are shared with TRBD2. The V and J ends lost 4 bases and 2 bases, in that order; junction bases with no gene match: 8. CDR1 SQVTM and CDR2 ANQGSEA come from the germline V gene. The CDR3 sequence is 14 residues long. CDR3 nucleotide sequence: TGCAGCGTTGTCGCGGGGAGGGTTCCCTACGAGCAGTACTTC. Protein product: CSVVAGRVPYEQYF.